The 19 T cell receptor beta chains below come from one sample, sequenced in a study of PD-1 blockade in classical Hodgkin lymphoma (dated by TCRdb to the early 2020s). The protocol used for the library was the immunoSEQ multiplex PCR assay. Entries here come from immuneACCESS through TCRdb and include only in-frame sequences with V and J called. Some clones fail to appear in such tables; in the studies checked, an unresolved V gene covers under half of the shortfall, and the cause of the remainder is unknown. The sample profile shows 15,000 to 20,000 clones; 70% to 90% of them were found once. Approximately 2.7% of the sample is in the top ten clones. Explained via the paper, the time point label denotes: cycle 4 day 1 (C4D1), after less than seven weeks of nivolumab. Relapse after autologous stem cell transplantation had occurred in all trial patients, and cohorts A, B and C were distinguished by prior brentuximab vedotin exposure. A Miltenyi CD4+ T cell isolation kit was used for magnetic negative selection to purify CD4+ T cells from thawed PBMCs.

Specimen: CD4+ T cells from blood, collected before the fourth cycle of nivolumab. Source of these receptors: a human donor with classical Hodgkin lymphoma.

This clone has just one count. CDR3 DNA: TGTGCCAGTAGTATTAACAGGGGTCACTTCTCTGGGGCCAACGTCCTGACTTTC. It codes for CASSINRGHFSGANVLTF. The chain is built from TRBV19 and TRBJ2-6; 7 nucleotides line up with TRBD1. Looked up from germline, CDR1 is LNHDA and CDR2 is SQIVND (reference sequence). The CDR3 contains 18 residues. Trimming took 3 bases from V and 0 from J; bases not matched to a gene: 8.

V gene TRBV5-1 combines with J gene TRBJ2-2; TRBD1 matches at 9 bases. The CDR3 is made up of 14 amino acids. After removal of 4 bases from V and 5 bases from J, the junction contained 3 bases not matched to a gene. Germline-derived CDR1 and CDR2 are SGHRS and YFSETQ. This CDR3 is CASSGTGTTGELFF. The CDR3 DNA reads as TGCGCCAGCAGCGGGACAGGGACTACCGGGGAGCTGTTTTTT.

The chain employs TRBV25-1 and TRBJ2-5; D might be TRBD1 (6 bases). The CDR3 sequence is 12 residues long. Germline V gives CDR1 MGHDK, CDR2 SYGVNS. V shed 8 bases and J shed 4 bases, with 11 bases lying between them. CDR3 in amino acids: CASGRGGETQYF. CDR3 coding DNA: TGTGCCAGCGGGCGAGGGGGAGAGACCCAGTACTTC.

J is TRBJ1-1 and V is TRBV6-6, with D uncertain. The CDR3 covers 14 residues. From germline, CDR1 is MNHNY and CDR2 SVGAGI (reference sequence). Trimming removed 6 bases at V and 5 bases at J, with 16 bases between. Here the CDR3 reads CASSRALGRTEAFF. CDR3 bases: TGTGCCAGCAGCCGGGCCCTCGGTAGAACTGAAGCTTTCTTT.

The rearrangement uses TRBV15 and TRBJ2-1; D gene uncertain. V was trimmed by 1 base and J by 7 bases, leaving 17 bases between them. CDR1 and CDR2 from the germline V gene are LNHNV and YYDKDF (reference sequence). This CDR3 has 16 amino acids. The CDR3 loop is CATSRVRAPTGNEQFF. DNA for the CDR3: TGTGCCACCAGCAGAGTTCGGGCCCCAACCGGTAATGAGCAGTTCTTC.

The V and J genes are TRBV13 and TRBJ2-1; 9 bases align to TRBD2. From germline, CDR1 is PRHDT and CDR2 FYEKMQ (reference sequence). This CDR3 is 17 amino acids long. After removal of 6 bases from V and 3 bases from J, the junction contained 12 bases not matched to a gene. CDR3 in amino acids: CASSPLTYSGSYNEQFF. DNA for the CDR3: TGTGCCAGCAGTCCCCTCACCTATAGCGGGAGCTACAATGAGCAGTTCTTC.

Details on this clone: Other DNA sequences in this specimen translate into the identical CDR3. V and J are TRBV6-1 and TRBJ1-1, with D possibly matching TRBD1 (6 bases). This CDR3 contains 14 residues. V was shortened by 4 bases and J by 3 bases, with 12 bases between the two germline ends. The germline CDR1 and CDR2 sequences are MNHNS and SASEGT. The CDR3 nucleotides are TGTGCCAGCAGTGCGGGGCAGGGGTACACTGAAGCTTTCTTT. As protein: CASSAGQGYTEAFF.

The CDR3 region has the DNA TGTGCCAGCAGTGTCGACAGGGCTGGACCCAACTATGGCTACACCTTC. Protein: CASSVDRAGPNYGYTF. This chain connects TRBV6-1 to TRBJ1-2; 7 bases line up with TRBD1. CDR3 length: 16 residues. Germline V CDR1 and CDR2: MNHNS, SASEGT. Unmatched junction bases numbered 10, after V lost 4 bases and J lost 2 bases.

The gene calls are TRBV9 and TRBJ2-1; perhaps TRBD2 as D (6 bases). The V gene's germline CDR1 is SGDLS and CDR2 YYNGEE. CDR3 size: 15 residues. With 2 bases removed from V and 0 bases from J, the gap between germline ends came to 9 bases. The CDR3 DNA reads TGTGCCAGCAGCGTCCTAGCGAGCTCCTACAATGAGCAGTTCTTC. Its translation: CASSVLASSYNEQFF.

The chain couples TRBV9 to TRBJ2-1, with a possible D match to TRBD2 (7 bases). Trimming shortened V by 4 bases and J by 2 bases, and 19 bases separated the two germline ends. Germline V gene lookup returns CDR1 SGDLS and CDR2 YYNGEE. CDR3 length: 17 amino acids. The CDR3 loop reads CASSFSSGGYAYNEQFF. The CDR3 DNA reads TGTGCCAGCAGCTTCTCATCGGGGGGCTACGCCTACAATGAGCAGTTCTTC.

The genes are TRBV7-2 and TRBJ2-4; possible D gene TRBD2, 6 bases. V was shortened by 2 bases and J by 6 bases, with 14 bases between the two germline ends. Per germline, CDR1 SGHTA and CDR2 FQGNSA. The CDR3 covers 15 residues. DNA for the CDR3: TGTGCCAGCAGCTTAACATCGGGGGAAGGAAACATTCAGTACTTC. Amino acid sequence: CASSLTSGEGNIQYF.

The rearrangement joins TRBV6-6 to TRBJ1-1; no reliable D call. Germline lookup yields CDR1 MNHNY and CDR2 SVGAGI (reference sequence). V shed 7 bases and J shed 5 bases, with 20 bases lying between them. The CDR3 totals 15 residues. This CDR3 reads CASTGQRAKDTEAFF. CDR3 in DNA: TGTGCCAGCACTGGCCAGAGGGCCAAGGATACTGAAGCTTTCTTT.

The genes are TRBV5-4 and TRBJ2-7; D is perhaps TRBD1 (6 bases). The CDR3 consists of 14 residues. CDR1 is SGHNT and CDR2 is YYREEE in the germline V gene (reference sequence). Trimming stripped 4 bases from V and 7 bases from J, with 18 bases between. The CDR3 DNA follows: TGTGCCAGCAGCGGCTTCCCCCTAACAGGGGAGCAGTACTTC. The encoded protein is CASSGFPLTGEQYF.

This chain uses TRBV10-3 with TRBJ2-7, with TRBD2 as a possible D gene (6 bases). V shed 0 bases and J shed 2 bases, with 14 bases lying between them. Germline V CDR1 and CDR2: ENHRY, SYGVKD. The CDR3 extends over 16 amino acids. CDR3 protein: CAISESAGNDAYEQYF. The CDR3, as DNA: TGTGCCATCAGTGAGTCGGCGGGAAACGACGCCTACGAGCAGTACTTC.

This clone has only one observation. The chain recombines TRBV21-1 with TRBJ2-5. TRBV21-1 is given as a pseudogene. CDR3 size: 16 residues. DNA for the CDR3: TGTGCCAGCAGCAAAGAGCCCCATCACTTAGGGGAGACCCAGTACTTC. It translates to CASSKEPHHLGETQYF.

The rearrangement uses TRBV6-5 and TRBJ1-5; D perhaps matches TRBD1 (5 bases). Germline V gene lookup returns CDR1 MNHEY and CDR2 SVGAGI. The V and J ends lost 6 bases and 0 bases respectively, with 12 bases between them. The CDR3 extends over 15 amino acids. CDR3 protein: CASRTQETSNQPQHF. The CDR3 nucleotides read TGTGCCAGCAGAACACAGGAGACTAGCAATCAGCCCCAGCATTTT.

The chain carries TRBV28 and TRBJ2-7, with 13 bases identical to TRBD2. Germline CDR1 is MDHEN and CDR2 is SYDVKM. The CDR3 length is 16 residues. J was trimmed by 7 bases and V by 5 bases; bases with no gene match: 11. The CDR3 bases are TGTGCCAGCAGTCCCGCTGGACTAGCGGGAGCTTGGGAGCAGTACTTC. This codes for CASSPAGLAGAWEQYF.

The chain is built from TRBV6-1 and TRBJ2-5; weak D call: TRBD2 (7 bases). Trimming cost V 6 bases and J 3 bases, with 14 bases left between them. This CDR3 comprises 14 residues. The germline CDR1 and CDR2 sequences are MNHNS and SASEGT. In DNA, the CDR3 is TGTGCCAGCAGAAAGCTAGGGGGGGAAGAGACCCAGTACTTC. This sequence encodes CASRKLGGEETQYF.

V is TRBV2 and J is TRBJ1-1, with D perhaps TRBD1 (5 bases). The germline CDR1 and CDR2 sequences are SNHLY and FYNNEI. The CDR3 totals 17 residues. V was cut by 3 bases and J by 7 bases, with 24 bases left in between. DNA of the CDR3: TGTGCCAGCAGTGATCACCCTAATTTAGGGGTAATATATGAAGCTTTCTTT. Translation gives CASSDHPNLGVIYEAFF.